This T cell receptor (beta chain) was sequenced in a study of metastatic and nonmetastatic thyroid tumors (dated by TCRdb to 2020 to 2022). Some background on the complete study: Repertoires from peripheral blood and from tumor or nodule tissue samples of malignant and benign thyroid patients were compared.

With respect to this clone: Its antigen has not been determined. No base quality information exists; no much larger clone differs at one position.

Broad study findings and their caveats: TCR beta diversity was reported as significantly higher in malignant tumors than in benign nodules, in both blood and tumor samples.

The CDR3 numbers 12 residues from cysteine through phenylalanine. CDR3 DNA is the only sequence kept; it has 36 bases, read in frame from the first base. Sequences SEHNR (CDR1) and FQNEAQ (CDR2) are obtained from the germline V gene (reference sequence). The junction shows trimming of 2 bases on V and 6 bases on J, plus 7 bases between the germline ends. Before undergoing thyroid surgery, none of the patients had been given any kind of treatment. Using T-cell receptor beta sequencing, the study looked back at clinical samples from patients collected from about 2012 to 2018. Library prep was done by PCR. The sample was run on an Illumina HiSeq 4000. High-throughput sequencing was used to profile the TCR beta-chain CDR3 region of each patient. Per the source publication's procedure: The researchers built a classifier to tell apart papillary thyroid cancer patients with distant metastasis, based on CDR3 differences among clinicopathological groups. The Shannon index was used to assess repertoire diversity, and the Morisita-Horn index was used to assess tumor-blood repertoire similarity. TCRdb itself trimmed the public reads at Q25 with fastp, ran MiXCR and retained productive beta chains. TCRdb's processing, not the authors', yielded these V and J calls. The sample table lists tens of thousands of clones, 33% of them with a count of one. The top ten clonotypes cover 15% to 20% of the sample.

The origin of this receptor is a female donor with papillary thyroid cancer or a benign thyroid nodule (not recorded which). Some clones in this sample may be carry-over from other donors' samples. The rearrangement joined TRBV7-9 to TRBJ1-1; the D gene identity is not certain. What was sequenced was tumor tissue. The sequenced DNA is TGTGCCAGCAGCTTAATAACGGCTGAAGCTTTCTTT. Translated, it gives CASSLITAEAFF. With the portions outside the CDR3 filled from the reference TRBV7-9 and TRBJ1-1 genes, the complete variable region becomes DTGVSQNPRHKITKRGQNVTFRCDPISEHNRLYWYRQTLGQGPEFLTYFQNEAQLEKSRLLSDRFSAERPKGSFSTLEIQRTEQGDSAMYLCASSLITAEAFFGQGTRLTVV.